This TCR beta chain was identified in a study of T cell responses to AZD1222 COVID-19 vaccine. Only in-frame clones appear in the TCRdb table, and some are missing; sequencing was by immunoSEQ multiplex PCR. This table has 150,000 to 200,000 clones, more than 75% appearing once. Source: peripheral blood, taken on day 0 of MenACWY control vaccination. This TCR was sampled from an adult in good health.

CDR3 sequence (DNA): TGTGCCAGTAGTATAGGGCCAACAGGGGGTAAAGCTTTCTTT. It encodes CASSIGPTGGKAFF. The chain combines TRBV19 with TRBJ1-1; TRBD1 matches 8 bases. The CDR3 totals 14 residues. The V segment lost 1 base and the J segment 9 bases; nucleotides outside the gene matches: 7. Germline V gene lookup returns CDR1 LNHDA and CDR2 SQIVND (reference sequence).